Listed below are T cell receptor beta chains from one sample, sequenced in a study of T cell changes during pregnancy in multiple sclerosis. Measured with immunoSEQ multiplex PCR; TCRdb has only the in-frame clones, and not every one. The sample gives 55,000 to 75,000 clones, roughly 91% of which show up once; approximately 2% is in the top ten. This sample comprised peripheral blood, obtained in the third trimester of pregnancy. Receptors originate from a female donor in good health, enrolled as a control in a pregnancy study. The CDR3 runs from the conserved cysteine through the conserved F or W. The order of the fields is J gene, clone size, D gene, V gene, CDR3 length, CDR3 protein, CDR3 DNA. The D gene is left open where the match is weak. Some rows mark clone size as missing; the rest say once, few, many or name a class of expanded clone.

>TRBJ2-7|.|TRBD2|TRBV25-1|16
CASIGAGGPFTHEQYF
TGTGCCAGCATAGGCGCGGGGGGGCCCTTTACCCACGAGCAGTACTTC
>TRBJ2-2|.|.|TRBV10-3|14
CAISNPQGAGELFF
TGTGCCATCAGCAACCCACAGGGAGCCGGGGAGCTGTTTTTT
>TRBJ2-1|.|.|TRBV14|14
CASSPESSYNEQFF
TGTGCCAGCAGCCCTGAGAGCTCCTACAATGAGCAGTTCTTC
>TRBJ2-7|.|TRBD2|TRBV28|11
CASCPGGEQYF
TGTGCCAGCTGCCCGGGAGGAGAGCAGTACTTC
>TRBJ2-1|once|TRBD2|TRBV19|16
CASSRGGSGGYNEQFF
TGTGCCAGTAGCCGCGGGGGAAGCGGTGGCTACAATGAGCAGTTCTTC
>TRBJ2-7|.|TRBD2|TRBV7-8|14
CASSRRLAGDEQYF
TGTGCCAGCAGCCGGCGACTAGCGGGGGACGAGCAGTACTTC
>TRBJ2-5|.|.|TRBV27|14
CASSPRQGGETQYF
TGTGCCAGCAGTCCGAGACAGGGAGGAGAGACCCAGTACTTC
>TRBJ1-5|.|TRBD1|TRBV14|20
CASSQDHEEGDRGLLRPQHF
TGTGCCAGCAGCCAAGATCACGAGGAAGGAGACAGGGGGCTTTTGAGGCCCCAGCATTTT
>TRBJ1-1|.|.|TRBV4-1|17
CASSPRGGLTVNTEAFF
TGCGCCAGCAGCCCACGAGGCGGGCTAACAGTGAACACTGAAGCTTTCTTT
>TRBJ2-3|.|.|TRBV2|9
CATLDTQYF
TGTGCCACACTAGATACGCAGTATTTT
>TRBJ2-7|.|.|TRBV28|16
CASSLPERRPTGKQYF
TGTGCCAGCAGTTTACCGGAGAGGCGACCGACTGGTAAGCAGTACTTC
>TRBJ2-7|.|TRBD2|TRBV7-2|15
CASSLELAGAYEQYF
TGTGCCAGCAGCTTAGAACTAGCGGGAGCCTACGAGCAGTACTTC
>TRBJ1-1|few|TRBD1|TRBV19|12
CASTPTGIQAFF
TGTGCCAGTACCCCGACAGGGATCCAAGCTTTCTTT
>TRBJ2-1|once|.|TRBV7-9|13
CASSSWQDNEQFF
TGTGCCAGCAGCTCATGGCAGGACAATGAGCAGTTCTTC
>TRBJ1-5|many|.|TRBV21-1|14
CASSAGPLKWPQHF
TGTGCCAGCAGCGCGGGACCCCTTAAATGGCCCCAGCATTTT
>TRBJ2-1|.|TRBD1|TRBV28|15
CASNPGQGSYNEQFF
TGTGCCAGCAATCCGGGACAGGGATCCTACAATGAGCAGTTCTTC
>TRBJ2-7|.|.|TRBV27|15
CASTKDSQSSYEQYF
TGTGCCAGCACCAAGGACAGTCAATCTTCCTACGAGCAGTACTTC